This T cell receptor (beta chain) was found in a study of shared clonotypes between healthy human individuals. Study-wide results and caveats: Collection of samples was limited to blood; tissue repertoires likely differ.

This CDR3 comprises 16 residues. Germline assignment: CDR1 LNHNV and CDR2 YYDKDF (reference sequence). Trimming removed 1 base from V and 2 bases from J, with 15 bases in between. The method was immunoSEQ multiplex PCR; TCRdb's version includes in-frame clones alone and lacks a portion of them. The repertoire holds approximately 1.4 million clones, with under 99% as singletons. The CD4+ fraction was divided into a CD45RA+ naive subset and a CD45RA-negative memory subset. Concerning this clone itself: Its antigen is currently unknown.

The chain couples TRBV15 to TRBJ2-7; the D is unclear. This sequence was found in a man younger than 45 in good health. The sequencing sample was made of naive CD4+ T cells sorted from blood. Sample subset: CD45RA+ positively selected. The CDR3 nucleotides read TGTGCCACCAGCAGAGGCACAGTCAGGCTTGCCTACGAGCAGTACTTC. Its protein is CATSRGTVRLAYEQYF.